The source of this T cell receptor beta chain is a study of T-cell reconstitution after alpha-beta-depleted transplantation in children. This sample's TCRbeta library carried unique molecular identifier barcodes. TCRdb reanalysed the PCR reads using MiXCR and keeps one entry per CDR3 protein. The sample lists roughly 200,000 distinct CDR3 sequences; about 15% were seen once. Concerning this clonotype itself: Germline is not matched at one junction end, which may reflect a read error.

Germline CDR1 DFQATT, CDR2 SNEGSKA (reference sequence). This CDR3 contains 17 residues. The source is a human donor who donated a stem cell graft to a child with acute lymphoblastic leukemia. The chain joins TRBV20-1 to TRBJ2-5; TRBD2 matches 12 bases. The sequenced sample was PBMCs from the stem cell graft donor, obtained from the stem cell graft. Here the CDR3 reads CCARGPRLAGVKETQYF. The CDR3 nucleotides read TGCTGTGCTAGAGGACCCAGACTAGCGGGAGTTAAAGAGACCCAGTACTTC.